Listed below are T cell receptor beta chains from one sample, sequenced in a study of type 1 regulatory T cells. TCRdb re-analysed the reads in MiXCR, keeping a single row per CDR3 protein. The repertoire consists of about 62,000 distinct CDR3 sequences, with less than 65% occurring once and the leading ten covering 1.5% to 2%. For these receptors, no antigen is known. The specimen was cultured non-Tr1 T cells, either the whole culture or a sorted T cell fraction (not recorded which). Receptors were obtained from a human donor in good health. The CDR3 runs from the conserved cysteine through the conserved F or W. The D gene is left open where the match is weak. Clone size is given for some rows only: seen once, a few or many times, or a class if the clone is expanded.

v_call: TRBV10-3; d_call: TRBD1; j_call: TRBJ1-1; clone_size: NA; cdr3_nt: TGTGCCATCAGATTAGAGGGGGCAAACACTGAAGCTTTCTTT; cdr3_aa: CAIRLEGANTEAFF
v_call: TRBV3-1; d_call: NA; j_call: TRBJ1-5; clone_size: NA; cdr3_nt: TGTGCCAGCAGCCAAGACCCAGCTAGCAATCAGCCCCAGCATTTT; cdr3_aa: CASSQDPASNQPQHF
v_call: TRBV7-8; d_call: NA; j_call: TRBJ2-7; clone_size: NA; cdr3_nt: TGTGCCACAGAGCGGCTCTTTAAGGACGAGCAGTACTTC; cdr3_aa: CATERLFKDEQYF
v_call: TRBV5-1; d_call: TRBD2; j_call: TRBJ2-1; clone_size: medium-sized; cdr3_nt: TGCGCCAGCAGCACTAGCGGAACCTACAATGAGCAGTTCTTC; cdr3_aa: CASSTSGTYNEQFF
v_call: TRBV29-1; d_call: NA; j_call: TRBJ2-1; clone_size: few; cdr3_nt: TGCAGCCTCAGGACTAGGGGGACTGAGCAGTTCTTC; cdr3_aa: CSLRTRGTEQFF
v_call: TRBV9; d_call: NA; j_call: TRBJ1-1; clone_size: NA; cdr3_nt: TGTGCCAGCAGCTTGGGCAACATGAACACTGAAGCTTTCTTT; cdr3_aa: CASSLGNMNTEAFF
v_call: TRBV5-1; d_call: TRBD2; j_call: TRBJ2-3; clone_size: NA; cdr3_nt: TGCGCCAGCAGCTCGGGGGGGCCCACAGATACGCAGTATTTT; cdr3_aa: CASSSGGPTDTQYF
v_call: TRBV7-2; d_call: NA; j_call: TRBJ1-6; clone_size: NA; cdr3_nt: TGTGCCAGCAGCCCGGACAGTCGGACATTTTATAATTCACCCCTCCACTTT; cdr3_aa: CASSPDSRTFYNSPLHF
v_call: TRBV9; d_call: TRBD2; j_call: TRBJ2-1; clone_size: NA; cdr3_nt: TGTGCCAGCAGCGGGACTAGCGGGAGGGCCGGGCAGTTCTTC; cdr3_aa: CASSGTSGRAGQFF
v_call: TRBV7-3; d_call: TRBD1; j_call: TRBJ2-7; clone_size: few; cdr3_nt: TGTGCCAGCAGCGCGACAGGGGGGAGCTCCGGCTACGAGCAGTACTTC; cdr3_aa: CASSATGGSSGYEQYF
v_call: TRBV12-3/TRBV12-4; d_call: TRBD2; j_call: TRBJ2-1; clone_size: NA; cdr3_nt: TGTGCCAGCAAATTGCTAGCGGGAAACAATGAGCAGTTCTTC; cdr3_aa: CASKLLAGNNEQFF
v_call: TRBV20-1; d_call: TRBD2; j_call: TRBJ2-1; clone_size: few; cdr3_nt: TGCAGTGTCTCACTAGCGGGAACTAATGAGCAGTTCTTC; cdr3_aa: CSVSLAGTNEQFF
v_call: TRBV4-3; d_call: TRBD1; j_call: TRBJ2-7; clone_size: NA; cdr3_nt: TGCGCCAGCAGCCAAGATGAGAGACAGGGGGCCTACGAGCAGTACTTC; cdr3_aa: CASSQDERQGAYEQYF
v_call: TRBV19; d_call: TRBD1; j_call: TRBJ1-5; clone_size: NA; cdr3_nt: TGTGCCAGTTTGGGGGACAGTGGCTATCAGCCCCAGCATTTT; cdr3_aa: CASLGDSGYQPQHF
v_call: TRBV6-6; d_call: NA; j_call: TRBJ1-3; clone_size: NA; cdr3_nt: TGTGCCAGCAGTTCTACAGTGATCTCTGGAAACACCATATATTTT; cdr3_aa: CASSSTVISGNTIYF
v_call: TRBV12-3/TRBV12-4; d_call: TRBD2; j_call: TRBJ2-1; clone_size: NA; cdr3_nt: TGTGCCAGCAGTTTAAGCGGGGGCTACAATGAGCAGTTCTTC; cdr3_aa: CASSLSGGYNEQFF
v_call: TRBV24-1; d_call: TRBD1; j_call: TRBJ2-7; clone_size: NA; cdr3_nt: TGTGCCACCAGTGATTCGGGACAGGGGGCCGACGAGCAGTACTTC; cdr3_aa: CATSDSGQGADEQYF
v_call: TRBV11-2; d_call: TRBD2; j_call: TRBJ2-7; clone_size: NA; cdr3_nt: TGTGCCAGCAGCCCGGGACTAGCGGGATCGGGATCCTACGAGCAGTACTTC; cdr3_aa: CASSPGLAGSGSYEQYF
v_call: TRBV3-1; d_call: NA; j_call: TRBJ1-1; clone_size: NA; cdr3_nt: TGTGCCAGCAGCTCGGGGGATCTGAGCACTGAAGCTTTCTTT; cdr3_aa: CASSSGDLSTEAFF
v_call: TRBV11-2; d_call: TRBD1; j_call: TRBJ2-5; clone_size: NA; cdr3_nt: TGTGCCAGCAGCTCCAGGGGGCTAGGGGAGACCAAGTACTTC; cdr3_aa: CASSSRGLGETKYF
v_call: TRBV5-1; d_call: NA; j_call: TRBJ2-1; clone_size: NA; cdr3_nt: TGCGCCAGCAGGGAGGGGGAAATCTCCAATGAGCAGTTCTTC; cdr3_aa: CASREGEISNEQFF
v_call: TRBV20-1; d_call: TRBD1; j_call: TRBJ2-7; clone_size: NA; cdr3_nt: TGCAGTGCTAGAGATCCGAGGACAGGGGGCTACGAGCAGTACTTC; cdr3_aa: CSARDPRTGGYEQYF
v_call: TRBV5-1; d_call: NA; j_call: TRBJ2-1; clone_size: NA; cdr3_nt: TGCGCCAGCAGCTCATCTCCACCCAGGGGTGAGCAGTTCTTC; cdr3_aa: CASSSSPPRGEQFF
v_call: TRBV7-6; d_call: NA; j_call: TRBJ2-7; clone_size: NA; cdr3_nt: TGTGCCAGCAGCTTACTGTCCAGGGACCACGAGCAGTACTTC; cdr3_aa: CASSLLSRDHEQYF
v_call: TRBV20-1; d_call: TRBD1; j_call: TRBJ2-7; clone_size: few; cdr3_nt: TGCAGTGCCCTTGGTGACAGGGATCTCGAGCAGTACTTC; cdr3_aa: CSALGDRDLEQYF
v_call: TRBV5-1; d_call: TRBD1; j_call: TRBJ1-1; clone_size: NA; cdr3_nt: TGCGCCACCACACAGGGGGAGATGAACACTGAAGCTTTCTTT; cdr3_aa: CATTQGEMNTEAFF
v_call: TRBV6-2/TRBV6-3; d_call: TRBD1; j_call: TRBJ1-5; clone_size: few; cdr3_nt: TGTGCCAGCAGGCAGGGGGGGAGACAGCCCCAGCATTTT; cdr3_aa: CASRQGGRQPQHF
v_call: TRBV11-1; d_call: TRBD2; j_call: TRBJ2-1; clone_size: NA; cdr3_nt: TGTGCCAGCAGCTTAAGGGCTAGCGGGAGTCTGGGCTCCTACAATGAGCAGTTCTTC; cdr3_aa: CASSLRASGSLGSYNEQFF
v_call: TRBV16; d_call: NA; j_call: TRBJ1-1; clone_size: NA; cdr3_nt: TGTGCCAGCAGCCCCGACATCGGCACTGAAGCTTTCTTT; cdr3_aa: CASSPDIGTEAFF